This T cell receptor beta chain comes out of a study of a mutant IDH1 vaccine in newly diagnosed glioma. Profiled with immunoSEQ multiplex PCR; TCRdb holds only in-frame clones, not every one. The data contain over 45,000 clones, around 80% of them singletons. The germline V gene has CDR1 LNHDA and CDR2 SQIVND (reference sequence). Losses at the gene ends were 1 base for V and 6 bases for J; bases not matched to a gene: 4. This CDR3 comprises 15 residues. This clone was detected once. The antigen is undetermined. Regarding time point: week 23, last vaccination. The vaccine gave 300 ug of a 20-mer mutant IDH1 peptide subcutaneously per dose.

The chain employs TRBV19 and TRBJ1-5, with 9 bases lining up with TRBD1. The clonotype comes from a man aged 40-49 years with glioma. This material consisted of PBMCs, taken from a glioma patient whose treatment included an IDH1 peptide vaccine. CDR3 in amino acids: CASSIVATGGQPQHF. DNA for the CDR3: TGTGCCAGTAGTATAGTAGCGACAGGGGGTCAGCCCCAGCATTTT.